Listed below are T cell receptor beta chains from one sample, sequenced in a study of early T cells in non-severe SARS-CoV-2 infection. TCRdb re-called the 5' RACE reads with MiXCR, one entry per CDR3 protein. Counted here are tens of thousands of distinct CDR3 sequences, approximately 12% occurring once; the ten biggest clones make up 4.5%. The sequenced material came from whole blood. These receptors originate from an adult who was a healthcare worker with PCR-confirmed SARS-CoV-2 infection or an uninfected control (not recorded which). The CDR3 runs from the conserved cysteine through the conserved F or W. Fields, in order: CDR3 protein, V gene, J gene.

CASSRVGGSTGELFF	TRBV19	TRBJ2-2
CASRRTSGSGWRNEQFF	TRBV12-3/TRBV12-4	TRBJ2-1
CASSLRGGSADTQYF	TRBV27	TRBJ2-3
CASSVQGVVTEAFF	TRBV9	TRBJ1-1
CASSYPEGNEQFF	TRBV6-5	TRBJ2-1
CSADGGAVVNEQFF	TRBV20-1	TRBJ2-1
CASSLSCGTSECGQFF	TRBV27	TRBJ2-1
CASSQGSSSYEQYF	TRBV4-1	TRBJ2-7
CASSFLAGGNTGELFF	TRBV7-8	TRBJ2-2
CASSYREVRYNEQFF	TRBV7-9	TRBJ2-1
CASSQDAVQAEKLFF	TRBV14	TRBJ1-4
CASSELATHEQYF	TRBV2	TRBJ2-7
CASWEGRLNAFF	TRBV10-1	TRBJ1-1
CASSYPPFETTYEQYF	TRBV6-6	TRBJ2-7
CASSLGVANTGELFF	TRBV9	TRBJ2-2
CATSVNGGVPEAFF	TRBV6-2/TRBV6-3	TRBJ1-1
CASSSRGLAVEHTQYF	TRBV5-4	TRBJ2-3
CASSAGTLGELFF	TRBV9	TRBJ2-2
CASSQVGVNQPQHF	TRBV4-2	TRBJ1-5
CSALSWTQYF	TRBV29-1	TRBJ2-5
CASSTHGPGSQHF	TRBV7-6	TRBJ1-5
CSVDLTTYNEQFF	TRBV29-1	TRBJ2-1
CASSGSGKGDEQFF	TRBV5-6	TRBJ2-1
CASSRPGLAMGTDTQYF	TRBV6-6	TRBJ2-3
CASSRESGADTQYF	TRBV5-1	TRBJ2-3
CACNRDSREQFF	TRBV30	TRBJ2-1
CASRPDRPVEQYF	TRBV6-5	TRBJ2-7
CASSSLKTSTYEQYF	TRBV3-1	TRBJ2-7
CASSTRQGPYNEQFF	TRBV7-8	TRBJ2-1
CASSDGLAGTYRAGELFF	TRBV12-3/TRBV12-4	TRBJ2-2
CASSLRRETQYF	TRBV12-3/TRBV12-4	TRBJ2-5
CASSPLDLGRNTEAFF	TRBV5-5	TRBJ1-1
CAISARGESEAFF	TRBV10-3	TRBJ1-1
CSVAPLPGYEQYF	TRBV29-1	TRBJ2-7
CASSPTQAHEQYF	TRBV7-9	TRBJ2-7
CASSIGPVGNTIYF	TRBV6-5	TRBJ1-3
CASSPHRGEAFF	TRBV27	TRBJ1-1
CASGLDYEQYF	TRBV12-5	TRBJ2-7
CASSSDGTYEQYF	TRBV11-1	TRBJ2-7
CASSLSGNQPQHF	TRBV27	TRBJ1-5
CASSGDRLLKNQAQHF	TRBV6-1	TRBJ1-5
CASSYRDRTADTQYF	TRBV19	TRBJ2-3
CSVEEGLVGNTQYF	TRBV29-1	TRBJ2-3
CASSYTGQDSYGYTF	TRBV6-5	TRBJ1-2
CASSPGQLTNYGYTF	TRBV18	TRBJ1-2
CASSSGHYTDTQYF	TRBV7-9	TRBJ2-3
CASSLGGDPTGHINEQFF	TRBV5-6	TRBJ2-1